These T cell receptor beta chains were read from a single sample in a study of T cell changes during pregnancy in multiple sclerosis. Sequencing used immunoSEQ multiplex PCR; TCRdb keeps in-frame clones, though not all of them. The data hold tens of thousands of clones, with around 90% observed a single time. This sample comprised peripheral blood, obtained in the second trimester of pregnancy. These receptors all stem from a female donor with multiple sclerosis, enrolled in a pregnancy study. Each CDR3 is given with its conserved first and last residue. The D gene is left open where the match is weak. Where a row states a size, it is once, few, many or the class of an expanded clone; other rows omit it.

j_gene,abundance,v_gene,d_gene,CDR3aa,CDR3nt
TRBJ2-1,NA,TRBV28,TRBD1,CASSSIEGALNEQFF,TGTGCCAGCTCCTCTATTGAGGGGGCCCTCAATGAGCAGTTCTTC
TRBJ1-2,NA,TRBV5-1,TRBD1,CASSFFEGTGKVGDGYTF,TGCGCCAGCAGCTTTTTCGAAGGGACAGGGAAAGTCGGGGATGGCTACACCTTC
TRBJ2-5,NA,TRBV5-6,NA,CASSLATDNYQETQYF,TGTGCCAGCAGCCTTGCTACAGACAATTACCAAGAGACCCAGTACTTC
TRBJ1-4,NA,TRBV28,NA,CVVRANEKLFF,TGTGTAGTACGGGCTAATGAAAAACTGTTTTTT
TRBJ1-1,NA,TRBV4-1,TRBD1,CASSQGGQGSTEAFF,TGCGCCAGCAGCCAAGGAGGACAGGGCTCCACTGAAGCTTTCTTT
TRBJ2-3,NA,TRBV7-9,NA,CASSLQGTDTQYF,TGTGCCAGCAGCTTACAGGGCACAGATACGCAGTATTTT
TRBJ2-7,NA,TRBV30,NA,CAWSVSGTLSYEQYF,TGTGCCTGGAGTGTGTCCGGGACATTGTCCTACGAGCAGTACTTC
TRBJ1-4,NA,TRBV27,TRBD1,CASRKRDRGDEKLFF,TGTGCCAGCCGAAAGAGGGACAGGGGGGATGAAAAACTGTTTTTT
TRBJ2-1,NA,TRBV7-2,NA,CASSFRGISYNEQFF,TGTGCCAGCAGCTTTAGGGGGATCTCCTACAATGAGCAGTTCTTC
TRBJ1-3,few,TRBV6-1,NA,CASSEARSSGNTIYF,TGTGCCAGCAGTGAAGCGAGAAGCTCTGGAAACACCATATATTTT
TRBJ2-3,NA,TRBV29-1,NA,CSVEKAAVSTDTQYF,TGCAGCGTTGAAAAGGCGGCCGTTAGCACAGATACGCAGTATTTT
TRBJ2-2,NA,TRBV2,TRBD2,CASRLGLADTGELFF,TGTGCCAGCAGGCTGGGACTAGCGGACACCGGGGAGCTGTTTTTT
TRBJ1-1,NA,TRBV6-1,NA,CASSEGRQTTEAFF,TGTGCCAGCAGTGAGGGTAGACAGACCACTGAAGCTTTCTTT
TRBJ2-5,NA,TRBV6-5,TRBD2,CASIPSGSRTQYF,TGTGCCAGCATTCCTAGCGGGAGTCGGACCCAGTACTTC
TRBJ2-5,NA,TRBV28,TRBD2,CASSLIPSGRYQETQYF,TGTGCCAGCAGTTTAATCCCTAGCGGGAGGTACCAAGAGACCCAGTACTTC
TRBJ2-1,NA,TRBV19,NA,CASSIYLTSYNEQFF,TGTGCCAGTAGTATATACTTAACCTCCTACAATGAGCAGTTCTTC
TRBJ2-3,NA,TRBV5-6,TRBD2,CASSLLLAGGTDTQYF,TGTGCCAGCAGCTTGTTGTTAGCGGGAGGGACAGATACGCAGTATTTT
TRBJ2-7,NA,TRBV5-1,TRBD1,CASSRQGNEQYF,TGCGCCAGCAGCCGACAGGGAAACGAGCAGTACTTC
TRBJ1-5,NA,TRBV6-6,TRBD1,CASSSGAGQGNQPQHF,TGTGCCAGCAGTTCAGGCGCGGGACAGGGGAATCAGCCCCAGCATTTT
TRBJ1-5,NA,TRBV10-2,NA,CASSASDSNQPQHF,TGCGCCAGCAGTGCCAGCGATAGCAATCAGCCCCAGCATTTT
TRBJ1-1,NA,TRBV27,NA,CASSLGSQTEAFF,TGTGCCAGCAGTTTAGGGTCACAGACTGAAGCTTTCTTT
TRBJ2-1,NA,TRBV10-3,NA,CAISEGGDYNEQFF,TGTGCCATCAGTGAGGGCGGGGACTACAATGAGCAGTTCTTC
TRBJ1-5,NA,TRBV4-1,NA,CASSQELVPQHQPQHF,TGCGCCAGCAGCCAAGAACTGGTACCGCAACATCAGCCCCAGCATTTT
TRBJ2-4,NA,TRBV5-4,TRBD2,CASRLAGAPLNIQYF,TGTGCCAGCAGGTTAGCGGGAGCTCCCCTAAACATTCAGTACTTC
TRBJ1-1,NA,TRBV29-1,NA,CSVEDQRALAFF,TGCAGCGTTGAAGATCAGAGGGCATTAGCTTTCTTT
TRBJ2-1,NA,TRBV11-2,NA,CASSLQSGSGEQFF,TGTGCCAGCAGCTTACAGAGCGGGTCTGGTGAGCAGTTCTTC
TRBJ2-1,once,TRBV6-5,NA,CASSYSKDSINEQFF,TGTGCCAGCAGTTACTCGAAGGACAGCATCAATGAGCAGTTCTTC
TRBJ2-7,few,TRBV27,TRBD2,CASSLAGEPYEQYF,TGTGCCAGCAGCTTAGCGGGAGAACCCTACGAGCAGTACTTC
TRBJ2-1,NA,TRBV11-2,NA,CASSLSAVSYNEQFF,TGTGCCAGCAGCTTATCAGCGGTCTCCTACAATGAGCAGTTCTTC
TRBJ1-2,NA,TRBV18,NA,CASSPDQGNYGYTF,TGTGCCAGCTCACCCGACCAGGGGAACTATGGCTACACCTTC
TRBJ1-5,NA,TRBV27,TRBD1,CASSPRTGDQPQHF,TGTGCCAGCAGTCCCCGGACAGGGGATCAGCCCCAGCATTTT
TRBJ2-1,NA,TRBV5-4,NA,CASSRGRGGADEQFF,TGTGCCAGCAGCCGGGGGAGGGGGGGCGCGGATGAGCAGTTCTTC
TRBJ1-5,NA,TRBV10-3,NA,CAISEPGSGQPQHF,TGTGCCATCAGTGAGCCAGGGAGCGGGCAGCCCCAGCATTTT
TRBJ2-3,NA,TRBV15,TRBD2,CATSNSGRVADTQYF,TGTGCCACATCTAATAGCGGGAGGGTTGCAGATACGCAGTATTTT
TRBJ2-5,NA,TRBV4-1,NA,CASSQDNVGGPQETQYF,TGCGCCAGCAGCCAAGACAATGTGGGAGGACCCCAAGAGACCCAGTACTTC
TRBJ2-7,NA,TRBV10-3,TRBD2,CAISEWAGTSVTYEQYF,TGTGCCATCAGTGAGTGGGCCGGGACTAGCGTAACCTACGAGCAGTACTTC
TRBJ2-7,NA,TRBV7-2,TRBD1,CASSPHGTVEGYEQYF,TGTGCCAGCAGCCCCCATGGGACAGTTGAAGGATACGAGCAGTACTTC
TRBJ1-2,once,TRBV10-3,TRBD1,CAISEGQGAYGYTF,TGTGCCATCAGTGAGGGACAGGGCGCCTATGGCTACACCTTC
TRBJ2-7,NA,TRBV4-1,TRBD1,CASSQDSGTGDAGYEQYF,TGCGCCAGCAGCCAAGACTCAGGGACAGGGGACGCGGGCTACGAGCAGTACTTC
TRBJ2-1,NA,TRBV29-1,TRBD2,CSVAGETRLEQFF,TGCAGCGTCGCGGGAGAGACGAGACTTGAGCAGTTCTTC
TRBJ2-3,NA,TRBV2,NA,CARAGSGTDTQYF,TGTGCCAGGGCGGGGTCAGGCACAGATACGCAGTATTTT
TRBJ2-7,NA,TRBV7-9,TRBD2,CASSPGLAGGEQYF,TGTGCCAGCAGCCCCGGACTAGCGGGAGGCGAGCAGTACTTC
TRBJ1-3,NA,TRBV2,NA,CASLRGSGNTIYF,TGTGCCAGTCTAAGGGGCTCTGGAAACACCATATATTTT
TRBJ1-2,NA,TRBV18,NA,CASSPLTEEYGYTF,TGTGCCAGCTCACCTTTAACGGAGGAATATGGCTACACCTTC
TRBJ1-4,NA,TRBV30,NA,CAWSVRVWEKLFF,TGTGCCTGGAGTGTACGAGTCTGGGAAAAACTGTTTTTT
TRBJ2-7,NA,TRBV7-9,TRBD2,CASSLFPLAGTF,TGTGCCAGCAGCTTATTCCCGCTAGCGGGGACCTTC
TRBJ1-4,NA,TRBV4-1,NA,CASSQTQGFGTNEKLFF,TGCGCCAGCAGCCAAACACAGGGTTTTGGCACTAATGAAAAACTGTTTTTT
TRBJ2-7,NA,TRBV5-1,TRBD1,CASSSSGTGGYEQYF,TGCGCCAGCAGCTCGTCCGGGACAGGAGGATACGAGCAGTACTTC
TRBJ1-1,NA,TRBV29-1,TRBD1,CSAWTGGVYTEAFF,TGCAGCGCTTGGACAGGGGGCGTGTACACTGAAGCTTTCTTT
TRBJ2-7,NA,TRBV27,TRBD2,CASRLAGGTYEQYF,TGTGCCAGCAGACTAGCGGGAGGTACCTACGAGCAGTACTTC
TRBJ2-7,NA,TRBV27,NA,CASSWAGEYEQYF,TGTGCCAGCAGTTGGGCAGGGGAGTACGAGCAGTACTTC
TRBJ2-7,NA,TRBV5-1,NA,CASSLYGTLYYEQYF,TGCGCCAGCAGCTTGTACGGGACACTTTACTACGAGCAGTACTTC
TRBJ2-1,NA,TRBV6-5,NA,CASRGLGLYNEQFF,TGTGCCAGCAGGGGACTGGGACTCTACAATGAGCAGTTCTTC
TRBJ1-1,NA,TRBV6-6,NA,CASSILYVGRNTEAFF,TGTGCCAGCAGTATACTATACGTCGGGAGGAACACTGAAGCTTTCTTT
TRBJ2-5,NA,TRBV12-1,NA,CASSFDVVEGAGGAETQYF,TGTGCCAGCAGCTTTGACGTTGTCGAAGGGGCAGGGGGCGCAGAGACCCAGTACTTC
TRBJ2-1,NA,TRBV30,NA,CAWSVRVDEQFF,TGTGCCTGGAGTGTTAGAGTGGATGAGCAGTTCTTC
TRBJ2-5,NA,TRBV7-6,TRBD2,CASSLVTSGIRETQYF,TGTGCCAGCAGCTTAGTGACTAGCGGGATACGAGAGACCCAGTACTTC
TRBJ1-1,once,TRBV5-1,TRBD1,CASSLYTGQGRSTEAFF,TGCGCCAGCAGCCTATACACTGGACAGGGAAGGAGCACTGAAGCTTTCTTT
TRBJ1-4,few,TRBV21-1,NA,CASSDREEKLFF,TGTGCCAGCAGCGACCGGGAGGAAAAACTGTTTTTT
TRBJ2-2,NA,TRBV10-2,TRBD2,CASGLAGWGELFF,TGCGCCAGCGGACTAGCGGGATGGGGGGAGCTGTTTTTT